These 5 T cell receptor beta chains originate from one sample sequenced in a study of Ad26.COV2.S vaccination and SARS-CoV-2 variants. Assay: immunoSEQ multiplex PCR; the TCRdb copy retains only in-frame clones and omits some. The table records 440,000 or so clones, around 90% of them present only once. The treatment: around 19 received Ad26.COV2.S at low or high dose, single or two shots; roughly five received placebo; per-sample allocation not given. Sampling was done on day 63 after the first vaccine or placebo injection. The sequencing here drew on peripheral blood, taken in a trial of Ad26.COV2.S vaccine versus placebo. The receptors here all came from a person between 18 and 60 years old who received the Ad26.COV2.S COVID-19 vaccine or a placebo.

V and J are TRBV5-6 and TRBJ2-3, with 10 bases lining up with TRBD2. V lost 2 bases to trimming and J lost 6 bases; unmatched junction nucleotides: 6. Per the germline V gene, CDR1 is SGHDT and CDR2 is YYEEEE. This CDR3 spans 15 amino acids. This CDR3 reads CASSFSSGSWDTQYF. DNA for the CDR3: TGTGCCAGCAGCTTTTCTAGCGGGAGCTGGGATACGCAGTATTTT. Variable domain in full (rest from reference TRBV5-6 and TRBJ2-3): DAGVTQSPTHLIKTRGQQVTLRCSPKSGHDTVSWYQQALGQGPQFIFQYYEEEERQRGNFPDRFSGHQFPNYSSELNVNALLLGDSALYLCASSFSSGSWDTQYFGPGTRLTVL.

This chain connects TRBV10-3 to TRBJ2-7; 9 bases fit TRBD2. The germline gives CDR1 ENHRY, CDR2 SYGVKD. Germline trimming cut 2 bases from V and 2 bases from J; bases unmatched to any gene: 7. CDR3 size: 16 residues. CDR3 sequence reads: CAISEPGLAPAYEQYF. CDR3 nucleotides: TGTGCCATCAGTGAGCCCGGACTAGCGCCCGCCTACGAGCAGTACTTC.

This clone appeared a single time. The chain has TRBV3-1 (or the pseudogene TRBV3-2) and TRBJ2-1; tentatively, D is TRBD1 or TRBD2 (5 bases each). This CDR3 has 13 amino acids. Germline V gene sequence: CDR1 LGHDT, CDR2 YNNKEL (reference sequence). The V gene lost 4 bases and the J gene lost 9 bases, with 13 bases spanning the gap. CDR3 DNA: TGTGCCAGCAGCCTGGGACCGTTTGCTGAGCAGTTCTTC. It yields the protein CASSLGPFAEQFF.

CDR3 in amino acids: CVSRGAGTGELFF. CDR3 sequence (DNA): TGTGTTAGCAGGGGCGCGGGAACCGGGGAGCTGTTTTTT. The rearrangement links TRBV28 to TRBJ2-2, with D tentatively TRBD1 or TRBD2 (6 bases each). This CDR3 contains 13 residues. The germline CDR1 and CDR2 sequences are MDHEN and SYDVKM.

This clone was counted once. J is TRBJ2-3 and V is TRBV7-2, with D unclear. Trimming pared 1 base from V and 5 bases from J, leaving 7 bases between. The CDR3 has 13 amino acids. Per the germline V gene, CDR1 is SGHTA and CDR2 is FQGNSA. CDR3 protein: CASSLVGRDTQYF. For the CDR3, the DNA is TGTGCCAGCAGCTTAGTAGGACGAGATACGCAGTATTTT.